What follows is one T cell receptor beta chain and its context. The data were taken from a study of blood T cell repertoires in COVID-19. Study-level information: Donors in the United States, Italy and Spain gave samples during acute or convalescent COVID-19.

Participants came from about 23 US areas, aged roughly 18 to 89 years. Assignment of participants to cohorts was predicated upon participant-reported clinical history. Two consecutive negative NP/OP PCR tests, clearance, or resolved symptoms defined Cohort 3 recovery. Per the germline V gene, CDR1 is SGHTA and CDR2 is FQGNSA. This CDR3 spans 17 amino acids. The J segment lost 1 base and the V segment lost 1 base, leaving 4 bases of the junction unmatched. Libraries were prepared by immunoSEQ multiplex PCR; TCRdb keeps only in-frame clonotypes and omits some of them. The sample carries a few hundred thousand clones, about 83% recorded once.

Sequencing used PBMCs or T cells enriched from blood (not recorded which). The gene calls are TRBV7-2 and TRBJ2-3; 11 bases fit TRBD2. The TCR comes from a woman in her forties who had recovered from COVID-19. CDR3 residues: CASSLGLAGGGTDTQYF. In nucleotides, the CDR3 is TGTGCCAGCAGCTTAGGGCTAGCGGGAGGAGGCACAGATACGCAGTATTTT. The variable domain in full, completed from reference TRBV7-2 and TRBJ2-3, reads GAGVSQSPSNKVTEKGKDVELRCDPISGHTALYWYRQSLGQGLEFLIYFQGNSAPDKSGLPSDRFSAERTGGSVSTLTIQRTQQEDSAVYLCASSLGLAGGGTDTQYFGPGTRLTVL.